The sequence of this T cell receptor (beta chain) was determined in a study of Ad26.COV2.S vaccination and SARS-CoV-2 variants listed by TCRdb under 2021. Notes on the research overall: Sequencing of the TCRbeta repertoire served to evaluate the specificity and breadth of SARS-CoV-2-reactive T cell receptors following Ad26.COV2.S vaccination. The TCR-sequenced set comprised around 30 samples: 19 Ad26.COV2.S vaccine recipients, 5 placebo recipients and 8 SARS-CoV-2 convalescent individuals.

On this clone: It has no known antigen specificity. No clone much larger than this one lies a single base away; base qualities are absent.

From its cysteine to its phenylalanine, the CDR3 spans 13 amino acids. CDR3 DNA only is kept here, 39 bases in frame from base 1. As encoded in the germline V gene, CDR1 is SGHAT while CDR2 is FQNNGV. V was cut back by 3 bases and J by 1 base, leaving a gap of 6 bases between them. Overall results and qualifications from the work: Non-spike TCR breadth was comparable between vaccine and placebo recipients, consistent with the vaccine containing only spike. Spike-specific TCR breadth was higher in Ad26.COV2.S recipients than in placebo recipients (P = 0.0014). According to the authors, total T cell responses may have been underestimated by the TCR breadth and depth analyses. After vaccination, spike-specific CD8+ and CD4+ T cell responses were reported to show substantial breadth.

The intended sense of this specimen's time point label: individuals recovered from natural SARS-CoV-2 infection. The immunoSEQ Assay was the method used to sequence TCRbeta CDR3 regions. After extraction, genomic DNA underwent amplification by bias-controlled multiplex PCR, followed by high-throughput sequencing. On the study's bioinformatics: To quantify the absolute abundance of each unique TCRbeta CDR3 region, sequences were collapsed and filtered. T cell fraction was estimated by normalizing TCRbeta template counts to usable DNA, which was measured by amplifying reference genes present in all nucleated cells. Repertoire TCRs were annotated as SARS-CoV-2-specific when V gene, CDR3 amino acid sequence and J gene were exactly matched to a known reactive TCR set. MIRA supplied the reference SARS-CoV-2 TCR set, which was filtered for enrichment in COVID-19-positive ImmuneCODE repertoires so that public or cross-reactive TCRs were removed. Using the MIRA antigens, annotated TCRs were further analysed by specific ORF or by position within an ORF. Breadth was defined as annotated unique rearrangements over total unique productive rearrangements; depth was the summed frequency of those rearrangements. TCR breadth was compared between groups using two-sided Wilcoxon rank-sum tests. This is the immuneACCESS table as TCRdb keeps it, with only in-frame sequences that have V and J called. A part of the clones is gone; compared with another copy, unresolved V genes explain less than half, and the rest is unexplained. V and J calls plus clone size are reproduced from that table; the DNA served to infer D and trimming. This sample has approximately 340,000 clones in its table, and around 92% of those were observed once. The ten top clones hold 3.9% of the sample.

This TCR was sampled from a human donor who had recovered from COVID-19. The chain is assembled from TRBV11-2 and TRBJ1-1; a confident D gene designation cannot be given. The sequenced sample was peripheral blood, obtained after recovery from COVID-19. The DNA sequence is TGTGCCAGCAGCTTTCGGGGGAACACTGAAGCTTTCTTT. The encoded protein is CASSFRGNTEAFF.